This TCR beta chain was captured in a study of T cells in Graves' hyperthyroidism and ophthalmopathy. Study overall: Specimen type is peripheral blood, collected at initial diagnosis prior to any treatment.

The junction had 5 bases not matched to a gene; V was cut back by 4 bases and J by 2 bases. CDR3 length: 15 amino acids. Germline CDR1 and CDR2: SGHNT and YYREEE (reference sequence). TCR beta CDR3 sequences were amplified from RNA transcripts. First-round RT-PCR of the TCR CDR3 relied on the HTBI primer set. A single record per CDR3 protein comes from TCRdb applying MiXCR to the multiplex PCR reads. Among 550,000 to 650,000 distinct CDR3 sequences listed, approximately 14% were seen once. Based on clinical symptoms, serum thyroxine and TRAb, thyroid ultrasound and orbital computed tomography, diagnoses were reached.

Sequenced sample: blood. This clonotype was obtained from a woman aged 40 to 50 with Graves' hyperthyroidism. This chain uses TRBV5-4 with TRBJ2-3; 9 bases match TRBD1. The CDR3 DNA is TGTGCCAGCAGCCGCGGACAGGGGACCACAGATACGCAGTATTTT. Translated, it gives CASSRGQGTTDTQYF.